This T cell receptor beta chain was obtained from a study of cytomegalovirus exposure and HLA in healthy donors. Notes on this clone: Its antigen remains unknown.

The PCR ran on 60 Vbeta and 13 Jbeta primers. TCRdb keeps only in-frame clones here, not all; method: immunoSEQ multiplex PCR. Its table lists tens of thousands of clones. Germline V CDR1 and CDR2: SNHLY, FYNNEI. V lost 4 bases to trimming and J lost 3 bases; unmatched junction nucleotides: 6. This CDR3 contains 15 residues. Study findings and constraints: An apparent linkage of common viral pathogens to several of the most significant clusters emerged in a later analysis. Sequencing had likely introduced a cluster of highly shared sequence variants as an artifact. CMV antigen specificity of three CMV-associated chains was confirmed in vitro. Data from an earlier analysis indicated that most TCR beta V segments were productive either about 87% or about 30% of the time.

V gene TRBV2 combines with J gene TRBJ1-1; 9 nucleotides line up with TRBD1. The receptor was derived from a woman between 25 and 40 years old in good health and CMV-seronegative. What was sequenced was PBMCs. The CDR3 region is CASSVWTGVDTEAFF. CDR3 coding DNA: TGTGCCAGCAGTGTGTGGACAGGGGTAGACACTGAAGCTTTCTTT.